The rows below give T cell receptor beta chains drawn from one sample of a study of blood T cell repertoires in COVID-19. The repertoire was sequenced with immunoSEQ multiplex PCR; TCRdb's copy has only in-frame clones and lacks some. The data show 130,000 to 150,000 clones, over 70% seen once. The specimen sequenced was PBMCs or T cells enriched from blood (not recorded which). The receptors were gathered from a man in his 60s who had recovered from COVID-19. Each CDR3 is given with its conserved first and last residue. Each record gives: clone size, J gene, D gene, V gene, CDR3 DNA, CDR3 protein. D genes are given only for firm matches. Expanded clones are given a class, and other clones once, few, many or no size at all.

>NA|TRBJ1-6|TRBD1|TRBV19
TGTGCCAGTAGTATCAGGGGGACGGATAATTCACCCCTCCACTTT
CASSIRGTDNSPLHF
>NA|TRBJ2-5|NA|TRBV4-1
TGCGCCAGCAGCCAAGGATTTGTGACTAGAGGGGAGACCCAGTACTTC
CASSQGFVTRGETQYF
>NA|TRBJ1-4|NA|TRBV5-4
TGTGCCAGCAGCTCGGGAGGGGCCCTAGAAAAACTGTTTTTT
CASSSGGALEKLFF
>many|TRBJ2-7|NA|TRBV27
TGTGCCAGCAGTTCGAGACTTAGAACCTACGAGCAGTACTTC
CASSSRLRTYEQYF
>NA|TRBJ2-7|TRBD2|TRBV18
TGTGCCAGCTCATGGGCCCAGGGAGGGAACTACGAGCAGTACTTC
CASSWAQGGNYEQYF
>NA|TRBJ2-3|TRBD2|TRBV18
TGTGCCAGCTCAACCACTAGCGGGGCTCTGGATACGCAGTATTTT
CASSTTSGALDTQYF
>NA|TRBJ2-7|NA|TRBV21-1
TGTGCCAGCAGCAAAGGGGGACAGCCATCCTACGAGCAGTACTTC
CASSKGGQPSYEQYF
>NA|TRBJ1-5|NA|TRBV7-6
TGTGCCAGCAGCCCCCTGGGAGGCAATCAGCCCCAGCATTTT
CASSPLGGNQPQHF
>NA|TRBJ2-2|TRBD2|TRBV7-9
TGTGCCAGCAGCTTAACAGCGGGATCGAACACCGGGGAGCTGTTTTTT
CASSLTAGSNTGELFF
>NA|TRBJ1-6|NA|TRBV30
TGTGCCTGGAACAGGAATTCACCCCTCCACTTT
CAWNRNSPLHF
>NA|TRBJ2-3|NA|TRBV6-2/TRBV6-3
TGTGCCAGCAGTTGGGACAAATCCATCCTGAGGATAGATACGCAGTATTTT
CASSWDKSILRIDTQYF
>NA|TRBJ1-2|NA|TRBV27
TGTGCCAGCAGTGCGGGGGGCGGCTACACCTTC
CASSAGGGYTF
>NA|TRBJ1-2|TRBD1|TRBV5-4
TGTGCCAGCAGCTTGGAGGCAGGGGGCCCGTATGGCTACACCTTC
CASSLEAGGPYGYTF
>NA|TRBJ2-1|NA|TRBV11-2
TGTGCCAGCAGCGCCACCGGGACTCCTGGTAGGAATGAGCAGTTCTTC
CASSATGTPGRNEQFF
>NA|TRBJ1-5|NA|TRBV28
TGTGCCAGCAGTTTGCTAGGAGGTCGCCAGCCCCAGCATTTT
CASSLLGGRQPQHF
>NA|TRBJ2-1|TRBD2|TRBV27
TGTGCCAGCACCTCATGGGGGAGCGGGACCTACAATGAGCAGTTCTTC
CASTSWGSGTYNEQFF
>once|TRBJ2-2|NA|TRBV27
TGTGCCAGCAGTTTATCTCTCGTCACCGGGGAGCTGTTTTTT
CASSLSLVTGELFF
>NA|TRBJ2-6|NA|TRBV28
TGTGCCAGCAGCCCGGGGGACGGCGGATCTGGGGCCAACGTCCTGACTTTC
CASSPGDGGSGANVLTF
>once|TRBJ2-7|TRBD1|TRBV19
TGTGCCAGTAGTACCCCCGGACAGGACACCTACGAGCAGTACTTC
CASSTPGQDTYEQYF
>NA|TRBJ2-7|TRBD2|TRBV9
TGTGCCAGCAGCTCGACTAGCGGATACGAGCAGTACTTC
CASSSTSGYEQYF
>few|TRBJ2-2|NA|TRBV18
TGTGCCAGCTCACCGCTGACACGTAGTACTTCCGGGGAGCTGTTTTTT
CASSPLTRSTSGELFF
>NA|TRBJ2-3|NA|TRBV2
TGTGCCAGCAGTGGGACTTACCTCACAGATACGCAGTATTTT
CASSGTYLTDTQYF
>NA|TRBJ2-7|NA|TRBV12-3/TRBV12-4
TGTGCCAGCAGGTGGGGAGGAAACGAGCAGTACTTC
CASRWGGNEQYF
>NA|TRBJ1-5|NA|TRBV27
TGTGCCAGCAGTTCCTTTGCCACTAATCAGCCCCAGCATTTT
CASSSFATNQPQHF
>once|TRBJ2-7|TRBD1|TRBV11-2
TGTGCCAGCAGCCAAGAGAGGGGGCACGAGCAGTACTTC
CASSQERGHEQYF
>NA|TRBJ2-1|TRBD2|TRBV5-5
TGTGCCAGCAGCCGGCTCGGACTAGCGGGTTACAATGAGCAGTTCTTC
CASSRLGLAGYNEQFF
>NA|TRBJ1-2|NA|TRBV7-9
TGTGCCAGCAGCTTAGAGGGGAAAGCTAACTATGGCTACACCTTC
CASSLEGKANYGYTF
>NA|TRBJ2-1|TRBD2|TRBV5-4
TGTGCCAGCAGCTTATTTACTAGCGGGACCTACAATGAGCAGTTCTTC
CASSLFTSGTYNEQFF
>NA|TRBJ1-2|NA|TRBV21-1
TGTGCCAGCTCTCGTGGCTACACCTTC
CASSRGYTF
>NA|TRBJ2-5|NA|TRBV3-1/TRBV3-2
TGTGCCAGCAGCCAAGAGGGGGCACAGGACCGCTTAGAGACCCAGTACTTC
CASSQEGAQDRLETQYF
>NA|TRBJ1-6|NA|TRBV7-9
TGTGCCAGCAGCTTGTTCAGGGAACGGTCACCCCTCCACTTT
CASSLFRERSPLHF
>NA|TRBJ2-3|NA|TRBV5-1
TGCGCCAGCAGCTTAATGGGGCAGCCTAGCACAGATACGCAGTATTTT
CASSLMGQPSTDTQYF
>NA|TRBJ1-2|TRBD1|TRBV6-5
TGTGCCAGCAGTTATTCAGGGGGCAGGGATGGCTACACCTTC
CASSYSGGRDGYTF
>NA|TRBJ2-3|NA|TRBV19
TGTGCCAGTAGTATCGGGACAGATACGCAGTATTTT
CASSIGTDTQYF
>NA|TRBJ2-1|TRBD1|TRBV19
TGTGCCAGTAGTATAGGGGACAGACACAATGAGCAGTTCTTC
CASSIGDRHNEQFF
>few|TRBJ1-4|TRBD1|TRBV7-9
TGTGCCAGCAGAACCGGGACAGGGAATGAAAAACTGTTTTTT
CASRTGTGNEKLFF
>NA|TRBJ1-5|NA|TRBV3-1/TRBV3-2
TGTGCCAGCAGCCAAGTAAGGGGTCAGCCCCAGCATTTT
CASSQVRGQPQHF
>NA|TRBJ1-1|NA|TRBV7-9
TGTGCCAGCAGATACACAGGTTTAGGTTCGTCTGAAGCTTTCTTT
CASRYTGLGSSEAFF
>NA|TRBJ2-7|NA|TRBV10-3
TGTGCCATCAGTGATCCCGGGACACAACGCTACGAGCAGTACTTC
CAISDPGTQRYEQYF
>NA|TRBJ1-2|TRBD1|TRBV6-5
TGTGCCAGCAGCCTTCGACAGGGGTCAGGCTACACCTTC
CASSLRQGSGYTF
>NA|TRBJ2-7|NA|TRBV6-1
TGTGCCAGCAGTGAATTTGCTTTGGGCAGCTACGAGCAGTACTTC
CASSEFALGSYEQYF
>NA|TRBJ1-4|TRBD1|TRBV29-1
TGCAGCGTTGTGGGGACAGCCCATAATGAAAAACTGTTTTTT
CSVVGTAHNEKLFF